This record covers a single T cell receptor (beta chain). The antigen is unknown. The PCR ran on 60 Vbeta and 13 Jbeta primers. Profiling relied on immunoSEQ multiplex PCR, and the TCRdb table lists in-frame clones only, not all of them. This sample contains about 130,000 clones. The data were taken from a study of cytomegalovirus exposure and HLA in healthy donors. Whole-study results and caveats: Investigators reported around 150 TCR beta chains as tied to cytomegalovirus. Apparent HLA restriction characterized most CMV-associated TCR beta chains in a later analysis. Segments of the TCR beta V type were, in most cases, productive about 87% or about 30% of the time in an earlier analysis.

This CDR3 is 16 amino acids long. Per the germline V gene, CDR1 is SEHNR and CDR2 is FQNEAQ (reference sequence). The V gene end was trimmed by 5 bases and the J gene end by 0 bases; junction bases not matched to a gene: 6. The sample comprised PBMCs. The sequence was collected from a man aged 25 to 40 in good health and CMV-seronegative. The genes are TRBV7-9 and TRBJ2-3; 9 bases line up with TRBD2. CDR3 in DNA: TGTGCCAGCAGCCCAAGGGGGACTAGCAGCACAGATACGCAGTATTTT. Protein: CASSPRGTSSTDTQYF.